This T cell receptor (beta chain) emerged from a study of TIL therapy for anti-PD-1-resistant metastatic lung cancer (dated by TCRdb to 2020 to 2023). The study in broad terms: Tumors were harvested before any PD-1/PD-L1 blockade; patients then received nivolumab, and those progressing received lymphodepletion, expanded TIL infusion and IL-2. T cell receptor beta sequencing of tumor and peripheral blood served to follow clonotypes across the tumor, the expanded TIL product, and serial blood samples. Enrolled patients had a median age of almost 55 years (range about 38-85) and a median tumor PD-L1 proportion score of around 5.6%. The cohort was predominantly lung adenocarcinoma, with several EGFR-mutant and two ALK-rearranged tumors, and half of patients were current or former smokers. A median non-synonymous tumor mutation burden of approximately 1.5 mutations per megabase was determined across the cohort by whole-exome sequencing.

The sample holds a few counts of this clone. No cognate antigen has been identified for it. Base-call qualities are not available, and no considerably larger clone is one nucleotide away. Using bias-controlled multiplex PCR with the immunoSEQ v3 hsTCRB kit, the TCR beta CDR3 regions were amplified from genomic DNA. TCR libraries were sequenced on an Illumina NextSeq 500 to around 1.8 million read pairs for survey level or roughly 4.5-6 million for deep level. Turning to the authors' computational methods: V, D and J genes were assigned, non-productive sequences were removed, and clonality was reported by immunoSEQ Analyzer software. To compare repertoires between infused TIL and blood, productive Simpson clonality was used along with the Morisita overlap index of productive TRB rearrangements. For each clone in blood, the absolute clonotype count was estimated by multiplying the lymphocyte count by the CD3+ fraction and by the clone's productive frequency. TCRdb provides this immuneACCESS table in a form limited to in-frame rearrangements. Some clones are lacking; in checked studies, under half of them reflect an unresolved V gene, and why the rest are absent is not known. V and J calls and clone size are as listed in that table; D and trimming were resolved from the DNA. For this sample the table gives approximately 15,000 clones, of which roughly 82% were detected only once. The ten most abundant clones make up approximately 0.87% of the sample.

Study-level results and caveats: The cohort was highly selected, with more treatment-naive, never-smoker and oncogene-addicted patients than typical, limiting generalizability. The baseline peripheral repertoire was partially replaced by infused TIL clonotypes, which then decayed over months, and persistence showed no apparent association with response. The study protocol defined all tumor marker inferences as exploratory.

The time point label here, explained by the study, means: pre-treatment sample, taken before nivolumab and TIL therapy. Adults with stage 4 NSCLC were enrolled from 2017 to January 2020 in a dual-center phase I trial. Samples came from a single-arm, open-label phase I trial of tumor-infiltrating lymphocyte therapy with nivolumab in advanced non-small cell lung cancer. Mononuclear cells from blood collected in EDTA tubes were isolated on a Ficoll gradient and snap-frozen as pellets, and DNA was then extracted using a Qiagen mini-prep kit. A distance of 17 bases separates the germline ends of V and J, which lose 2 bases and 7 bases respectively. CDR1 and CDR2 were assigned from the germline V gene (reference sequence) as SEHNR and FQNEAQ. The CDR3 holds 15 amino acids from the cysteine to the phenylalanine. The sequence is cut down to CDR3 DNA, 45 bases in frame from base 1.

Recombination connected TRBV7-9 to TRBJ1-2, with the D gene not clear enough to name. Source: blood, taken at baseline. The clonotype originates from a person between 30 and 79 years old with non-small cell lung cancer. The DNA is as follows: TGTGCCAGCAGCTTAAGGGCAGGAGGGCCTTCTGGCTACACCTTC. This sequence encodes CASSLRAGGPSGYTF.